This record covers a single T cell receptor (beta chain). The antigen is not known. These data come from a study of cytomegalovirus exposure and HLA in healthy donors. PCR employed 60 Vbeta and 13 Jbeta primers. Measured with immunoSEQ multiplex PCR; TCRdb has only the in-frame clones, and not every one. The sample includes 110,000 to 150,000 clones, 73% of them seen just once. Study observations and caveats: Immune exposure was documented only through CMV serostatus. There were some public TCRs occurring in many donors, but most TCR sequences were rare.

CDR3 length equals 16 residues. Germline-derived CDR1 and CDR2 are SGHRS and YFSETQ. The germline V and J ends were trimmed by 2 bases and 4 bases, with 19 bases remaining between them. This clonotype was sampled from a human donor in good health. V usage is TRBV5-1 and J usage is TRBJ2-7; D might be TRBD2 (6 bases). Sequencing was performed on PBMCs. The CDR3 DNA is TGCGCCAGCAGCTTTTCTGGGGGACTGTCGGCTTACGAGCAGTACTTC. Its translation: CASSFSGGLSAYEQYF. Full variable domain (remainder filled in from reference TRBV5-1 and TRBJ2-7): KAGVTQTPRYLIKTRGQQVTLSCSPISGHRSVSWYQQTPGQGLQFLFEYFSETQRNKGNFPGRFSGRQFSNSRSEMNVSTLELGDSALYLCASSFSGGLSAYEQYFGPGTRLTVT.